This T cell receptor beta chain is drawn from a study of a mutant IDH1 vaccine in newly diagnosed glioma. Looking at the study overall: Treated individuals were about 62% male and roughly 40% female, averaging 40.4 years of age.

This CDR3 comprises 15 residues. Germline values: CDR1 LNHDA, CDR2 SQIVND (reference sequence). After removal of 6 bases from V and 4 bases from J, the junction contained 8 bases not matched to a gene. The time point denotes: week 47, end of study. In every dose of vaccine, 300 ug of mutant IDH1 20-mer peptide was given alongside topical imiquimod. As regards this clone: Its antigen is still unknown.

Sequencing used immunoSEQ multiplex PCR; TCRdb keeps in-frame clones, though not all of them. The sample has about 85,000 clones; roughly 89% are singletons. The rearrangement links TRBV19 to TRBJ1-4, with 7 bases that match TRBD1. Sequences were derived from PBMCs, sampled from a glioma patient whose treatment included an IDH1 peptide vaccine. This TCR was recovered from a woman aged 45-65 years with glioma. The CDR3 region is CASRPPTGYNEKLFF. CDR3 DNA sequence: TGTGCCAGTAGACCTCCGACAGGGTATAATGAAAAACTGTTTTTT.